The 26 T cell receptor beta chains below were found in one sample sequenced in a study of T cells in Graves' hyperthyroidism and ophthalmopathy. RNA transcripts yielded amplified TCR beta CDR3 regions. The primer set for the first-round RT-PCR of the TCR CDR3 was HTBI. Each CDR3 protein is one row after TCRdb ran MiXCR on the multiplex PCR reads. Of approximately 610,000 distinct CDR3 sequences in the sample, approximately 15% were seen once. The specimen was blood. The receptors stem from a woman under 30 with Graves' hyperthyroidism.

This clonotype was observed a few times. This chain joins TRBV7-9 and TRBJ1-4; D unresolved. This CDR3 comprises 15 residues. V lost 2 bases, J lost 2 bases, and 9 bases lay in between. Looked up from germline, CDR1 is SEHNR and CDR2 is FQNEAQ (reference sequence). Written as DNA, the CDR3 is TGTGCCAGCAGCTTACCGGGGTTGACTAATGAAAAACTGTTTTTT. The encoded protein is CASSLPGLTNEKLFF.

At least ten counts were recorded for this clonotype. The chain is built from TRBV28 and TRBJ2-1, with 7 bases lining up with TRBD1. With 3 bases clipped from V and 8 bases from J, the junction kept 10 bases outside the gene matches. The CDR3 consists of 15 residues. Germline-derived CDR1 and CDR2 are MDHEN and SYDVKM. The CDR3: CASSFGKGAGYEQFF. The CDR3 nucleotides are TGTGCCAGCAGTTTTGGGAAGGGGGCCGGGTATGAGCAGTTCTTC.

This clonotype has a handful of counts. The chain combines TRBV7-9 with TRBJ2-7; D is possibly TRBD2 (5 bases). CDR1 and CDR2 (germline): SEHNR, FQNEAQ (reference sequence). The CDR3 runs 14 residues. The V and J ends lost 5 bases and 3 bases respectively, with 14 bases between them. CDR3 loop: CASSIREPHYEQYF. DNA for the CDR3: TGTGCCAGCAGCATACGGGAACCTCACTACGAGCAGTACTTC.

Notes on this clonotype: As the CDR3 is not closed by the conserved phenylalanine or tryptophan, this likely results from a read error. This chain connects TRBV7-2 to TRBJ2-1; D is uncertain. The CDR3 runs 15 residues. Trimming stripped 0 bases from V and 5 bases from J, with 11 bases between. Germline CDR1 and CDR2: SGHTA and FQGNSA. CDR3: CASSLALSLDNEQFL. CDR3 nucleotide sequence: TGTGCCAGCAGCTTAGCGTTAAGCCTAGACAATGAGCAGTTCCTC.

This clonotype has only a few counts. The V and J genes are TRBV3-1 and TRBJ2-5; the D call may be TRBD1 or TRBD2 (5 bases each). Deletions cut 1 base from V and 9 bases from J, with 12 bases between. CDR1 is LGHDT and CDR2 is YNNKEL in the germline V gene (reference sequence). The CDR3 covers 13 residues. The CDR3 sequence: CASSQGYGASQYF. In DNA form, the CDR3 reads TGTGCCAGCAGCCAAGGGTACGGGGCTTCCCAGTACTTC.

This clonotype was seen at least ten times. The V call is TRBV30, the J call TRBJ1-2, with 7 positions matching TRBD1. This CDR3 has 14 amino acids. With 3 bases clipped from V and 3 bases from J, the junction kept 7 bases outside the gene matches. Germline assignment: CDR1 GTSNPN and CDR2 SVGIG (reference sequence). The DNA of the CDR3 is TGTGCCTGGAGCCCTGACAGGGATTACTATGGCTACACCTTC. This translates into CAWSPDRDYYGYTF.

This clonotype has at least ten counts. The chain couples TRBV6-1 to TRBJ2-3; possible D gene TRBD1, 5 bases. CDR3 size: 15 residues. CDR1 is MNHNS, CDR2 SASEGT, per germline. Trimming pared 1 base from V and 0 bases from J, leaving 8 bases between. The CDR3 coding sequence is TGTGCCAGCAGTGAAGGGACACTCAGCACAGATACGCAGTATTTT. It codes for CASSEGTLSTDTQYF.

This clonotype was seen repeatedly, ten times or more. The chain couples TRBV11-2 to TRBJ2-5, with D uncertain. Trimming took off 5 bases at V and 4 bases at J, with 5 bases between the two ends. Germline CDR1 reads SGHAT; CDR2 reads FQNNGV. The CDR3 sequence is 11 residues long. DNA for the CDR3: TGTGCCAGCAGCGACGGAGAGACCCAGTACTTC. Translated: CASSDGETQYF.

This clonotype has at least ten counts. The chain couples TRBV20-1 to TRBJ1-1, with unresolved D. Trimming removed 0 bases at V and 0 bases at J, with 8 bases between. The CDR3 length is 14 residues. CDR1 DFQATT and CDR2 SNEGSKA come from the germline V gene (reference sequence). CDR3 sequence reads: CSAREMYLNTEAFF. CDR3 nucleotide sequence: TGCAGTGCTAGAGAAATGTACCTGAACACTGAAGCTTTCTTT.

This clonotype was seen only a few times. The chain carries TRBV20-1 and TRBJ2-1; D might be TRBD1 (6 bases). Between the trimmed V and J ends, which lost 7 bases and 0 bases, there was a span of 19 bases. Germline CDR1 is DFQATT and CDR2 is SNEGSKA (reference sequence). This CDR3 comprises 16 residues. The CDR3 DNA is TGCAGTGTATACACTTTGAGGGGGAGCTCCTACAATGAGCAGTTCTTC. Translated: CSVYTLRGSSYNEQFF.

This clonotype came up many times. V is TRBV5-1 and J is TRBJ2-1; TRBD2 matches at 12 bases. CDR3 length equals 17 residues. The V gene's germline CDR1 is SGHRS and CDR2 YFSETQ. J lost 7 bases, V lost 4 bases, and 12 bases had no gene match. The CDR3 DNA follows: TGCGCCAGCAGCACCGGACTAGCGGGGACACAGGGGAATGAGCAGTTCTTC. Its translation: CASSTGLAGTQGNEQFF.

This clonotype has a count of ten or more. The V call is TRBV7-2, the J call TRBJ2-3, with 8 bases identical to TRBD1. Germline CDR1 and CDR2: SGHTA and FQGNSA. With 3 bases clipped from V and 4 bases from J, the junction kept 3 bases outside the gene matches. The length of the CDR3 is 14 residues. The CDR3 is CASSLQGAPDTQYF. The CDR3 DNA is TGTGCCAGCAGCTTGCAGGGGGCCCCAGATACGCAGTATTTT.

In this sample, this clonotype turned up many times. The J gene is TRBJ1-1, the V gene TRBV2, with D perhaps TRBD1 (5 bases). CDR1 SNHLY and CDR2 FYNNEI come from the germline V gene. CDR3 size: 13 residues. Between the trimmed V and J ends, which lost 4 bases and 1 base, there was a span of 7 bases. The CDR3 sequence is CASSATGNTEAFF. In nucleotides, the CDR3 is TGTGCCAGCAGTGCCACAGGGAACACTGAAGCTTTCTTT.

In this sample, this clonotype turned up many times. CDR3 residues: CASSSRRQGGFNEQFF. As DNA, the CDR3 is TGTGCCAGCAGCTCGAGGAGGCAGGGAGGATTCAATGAGCAGTTCTTC. V is TRBV7-8 and J is TRBJ2-1; possibly TRBD2 for D (6 bases). The germline V and J ends were trimmed by 4 bases and 6 bases, with 19 bases remaining between them. CDR3 size: 16 residues. From germline, CDR1 is SGHVS and CDR2 FQNEAQ.

This clonotype was picked up many times. V usage is TRBV30 and J usage is TRBJ1-1; 8 bases line up with TRBD1. Germline V gene lookup returns CDR1 GTSNPN and CDR2 SVGIG (reference sequence). This CDR3 has 13 amino acids. Trimming removed 2 bases from V and 3 bases from J; junction bases left unmatched: 2. The CDR3 region is CAWSTGGYTEAFF. For the CDR3, the DNA is TGTGCCTGGAGTACAGGGGGATACACTGAAGCTTTCTTT.

This clonotype was seen ten or more times. The chain joins TRBV12-3 or TRBV12-4 to TRBJ1-1; D uncertain. This CDR3 is 13 amino acids long. Trimming pared 2 bases from V and 4 bases from J, leaving 8 bases between. The CDR3 region is CASSLTATTEAFF. CDR3 DNA: TGTGCCAGCAGTTTAACTGCGACCACTGAAGCTTTCTTT.

This chain joins TRBV12-3 or TRBV12-4 and TRBJ1-4, with TRBD1 matching over 10 bases. The length of the CDR3 is 17 residues. Trimming at V came to 1 base and at J to 6 bases, leaving 8 bases not matched to a gene. Here the CDR3 reads CASSLGQGAVVYEKLFF. The CDR3 coding sequence is TGTGCCAGCAGTTTAGGACAGGGGGCAGTCGTATATGAAAAACTGTTTTTT.

Regarding this clonotype: A much larger clone differs from this one at a single base, so this may be a read error. The chain uses TRBV27 and TRBJ1-1; D not certain. CDR3 length: 15 residues. CDR1 is MNHEY and CDR2 is SMNVEV in the germline V gene (reference sequence). CDR3 sequence reads: CASSSASPLNTGAFF. For the CDR3, the DNA is TGTGCCAGCAGTTCGGCCAGCCCGTTGAACACTGGAGCTTTCTTT.

This clonotype was observed at least ten times. V and J are TRBV2 and TRBJ1-1; TRBD1 matches at 7 bases. The J segment lost 2 bases and the V segment lost 4 bases, leaving 7 bases of the junction unmatched. CDR3 length equals 15 residues. Germline V gene lookup returns CDR1 SNHLY and CDR2 FYNNEI. CDR3 DNA sequence: TGTGCCAGCAGTGTATCAAGGGGGCTCAACACTGAAGCTTTCTTT. It encodes CASSVSRGLNTEAFF.

This clonotype appeared a few times. The chain joins TRBV19 to TRBJ1-2, with 9 bases aligning to TRBD1. Germline V gene data show CDR1 as LNHDA and CDR2 as SQIVND (reference sequence). V shed 2 bases and J 2 bases; nucleotides not matched to a gene: 0. This CDR3 spans 14 amino acids. The CDR3 DNA is TGTGCCAGTAGTATAACAGGGGGCAACTATGGCTACACCTTC. Protein product: CASSITGGNYGYTF. Full variable domain (rest looked up from reference TRBV19 and TRBJ1-2): DGGITQSPKYLFRKEGQNVTLSCEQNLNHDAMYWYRQDPGQGLRLIYYSQIVNDFQKGDIAEGYSVSREKKESFPLTVTSAQKNPTAFYLCASSITGGNYGYTFGSGTRLTVV.

Note on this clonotype: At one end, the junction sequence differs from germline, possibly due to a read error. The chain has TRBV11-3 and TRBJ1-3; 7 bases match TRBD1. The germline gives CDR1 SGHNT, CDR2 YENEEA. This CDR3 has 15 residues. Written as DNA, the CDR3 is TGTGCCAGCAGCCGAGGGGGCAAGGCTGGAAACGCCATATATTTT. Protein: CASSRGGKAGNAIYF.

The chain couples TRBV28 to TRBJ2-2; TRBD1 agrees at 7 bases. The CDR3 consists of 13 residues. The junction had 2 bases not matched to a gene; V was cut back by 10 bases and J by 0 bases. CDR1 and CDR2 from the germline V gene are MDHEN and SYDVKM. CDR3 sequence: CATTGANTGELFF. For the CDR3, the DNA is TGTGCCACCACAGGGGCGAACACCGGGGAGCTGTTTTTT.

Ten or more counts support this clonotype. The V call is TRBV7-8, the J call TRBJ2-1; 9 bases match TRBD2. The V and J ends lost 5 bases and 7 bases, in that order; junction bases with no gene match: 15. This CDR3 is 17 amino acids long. The V gene's germline CDR1 is SGHVS and CDR2 FQNEAQ. CDR3 bases: TGTGCCAGCAGCCAACGGCGGGTTGCGGGGGGGCGTAATGAGCAGTTCTTC. It encodes CASSQRRVAGGRNEQFF.

The chain employs TRBV7-2 and TRBJ1-2, with a weak D call TRBD1 (5 bases). The CDR3 has 15 amino acids. The V gene's germline CDR1 is SGHTA and CDR2 FQGNSA. V was pared by 6 bases and J by 0 bases, with 14 bases between. The CDR3 here is CASRRDRQSNYGYTF. The CDR3 DNA reads TGTGCCAGCAGAAGAGATCGACAGTCTAACTATGGCTACACCTTC.

This clonotype showed up just a few times. The chain couples TRBV20-1 to TRBJ2-7, with 16 bases identical to TRBD2. The CDR3 is made up of 16 amino acids. V shed 5 bases and J 0 bases; nucleotides not matched to a gene: 4. Per germline, CDR1 DFQATT and CDR2 SNEGSKA (reference sequence). CDR3 region: CSAPGLAGGPSYEQYF. DNA for the CDR3: TGCAGTGCTCCGGGACTAGCGGGAGGGCCCTCCTACGAGCAGTACTTC.

This clonotype was counted ten times or more. The chain employs TRBV11-3 and TRBJ2-1; possibly TRBD2 for D (7 bases). V dropped 5 bases and J dropped 0 bases, with 14 bases sitting between them. CDR3 length: 16 amino acids. Germline V gene data show CDR1 as SGHNT and CDR2 as YENEEA. CDR3 protein: CASSGEGEGSYNEQFF. DNA for the CDR3: TGTGCCAGCAGCGGCGAGGGGGAGGGCTCCTACAATGAGCAGTTCTTC.